The sequence of this T cell receptor beta chain was determined in a study of neurological immune-mediated disorders. Overall study results and limits: Levels of TCR clonal expansion peaked in HTLV-1-associated myelopathy and reached their lowest in multiple sclerosis, under those of healthy controls. There were no CDR3 amino acid sequences shared by expanded clones across subjects, a result suggesting private repertoires in all groups.

TCRdb recomputed calls from the 5' RACE reads with MiXCR, one row per CDR3 protein. The sample has roughly 50,000 distinct CDR3 sequences, 3.5% to 5.5% seen once. At least ten counts were recorded for this clonotype. The antigen is unknown. The V gene's germline CDR1 is DFQATT and CDR2 SNEGSKA (reference sequence). This CDR3 is built from 13 residues. V dropped 1 base and J dropped 1 base, with 7 bases sitting between them. Sequences were obtained from PBMCs. The chain uses TRBV20-1 and TRBJ1-1, with D maybe TRBD1 (5 bases). This sequence originates from a woman aged 55-69 years with multiple sclerosis. CDR3 DNA sequence: TGCAGTGCTAGAGTGGGACCGAACACTGAAGCTTTCTTT. Protein product: CSARVGPNTEAFF.